This T cell receptor (beta chain) originates from a study of a mutant IDH1 vaccine in newly diagnosed glioma. Across the study: In weeks 1, 3, 5, 7, 11, 15, 19 and 23, patients were immunized, eight times in all. Patients got their first vaccination 4-6 weeks after radiotherapy alone, or with temozolomide cycles. Beforehand, treatment had been radiotherapy, temozolomide, or both; the majority received both.

Produced via immunoSEQ multiplex PCR; TCRdb's table is partial and in-frame only. The sample consists of around 46,000 clones, 78% of them appearing once. Trimming took 10 bases from V and 6 from J, leaving 19 bases between them. The CDR3 has 13 amino acids. Germline CDR1 is MNHEY and CDR2 is SMNVEV (reference sequence). As concerns this clone: Its antigen is unknown.

Time point: week 5, during vaccination. The vaccine gave 300 ug of a 20-mer mutant IDH1 peptide subcutaneously per dose. The sequence came from a man aged 50 to 60 with glioma. The genes are TRBV27 and TRBJ2-7, with D possibly being TRBD1 (6 bases). Material: PBMCs, obtained from a glioma patient whose treatment included an IDH1 peptide vaccine. In nucleotides, the CDR3 is TGTGCCACAATAGAGGACAGTCCGGGCGAGCAGTACTTC. Amino acid sequence: CATIEDSPGEQYF.